The T cell receptor (beta chain) described here comes from a study of blood T cells in healthy people across ages. Points from the study as a whole: Not knowing donor CMV status may have confounded expanded clonotype changes. It was the long-lived donors that had more naive CD4+ cells and higher diversity than aged donors.

Peripheral blood samples of 9 to 10 milliliters were drawn from each donor. As concerns this clonotype: What it recognizes is unknown.

Together with a sample-barcoded 5' primer, a J-beta primer mix was included in a second PCR lasting about 7 to 11 cycles. Each cDNA molecule, via a template-switch adaptor with 12 random nucleotides, was tagged. TCRdb recomputed calls from the 5' RACE reads with MiXCR, one row per CDR3 protein. The data show about 970,000 distinct CDR3 sequences, approximately 50% seen once. From germline, CDR1 is SGHDT and CDR2 YYEEEE. The CDR3 extends over 15 amino acids. The V end lost 0 bases, the J end lost 1 base, and 10 bases lay between the germline ends. Sequences were obtained from blood. The chain couples TRBV5-6 to TRBJ1-2; D call uncertain. The sequence was collected from an older woman in good health. The CDR3, as DNA: TGTGCCAGCAGCTTGGGACCGAAAGTTAACTATGGCTACACCTTC. Translating it yields CASSLGPKVNYGYTF.